This TCR beta chain was sequenced in a study of beta chain features in type 1 diabetes (dated by TCRdb to about 2018). About the study as a whole: No differences in mean age, gender distribution, total cell number or subset yield were found between patients and healthy donors. A total of some 110 million sorted cells were examined across all samples, and the number of cells per subset was strongly correlated with RNA yield. In the study, recently diagnosed type 1 diabetes patients and matched healthy donors were compared on the TCRB repertoires of their sorted circulating CD4+ T cell subsets. Regulatory and stem cell-like memory subsets were isolated from only 8 patients and 8 healthy donors, whereas naive and central memory subsets came from all 30 or so donors. Paper-wide results and their limitations: HLA sub-analyses involved small numbers of individuals, so any influence of HLA type on TCRB rearrangement remained unresolved. Shorter templates might be favored by PCR, yet because patient and control samples were amplified and corrected together, any such skew would affect both groups equally. Naive, central memory and regulatory TCRB repertoires appeared to be more alike among patients than among healthy donors. Fewer insertions and more nucleotide deletions at VDJ recombination sites were observed in patients with type 1 diabetes, implying thymic rearrangement abnormalities. Because cDNA was sequenced instead of genomic DNA, highly expressing activated cells could be over-represented, though the groups showed no difference in activation or CD3 levels. Type 1 diabetes patients showed a moderate but significant shortening of TCRB CDR3 length in all four CD4+ subsets.

From each donor, a single peripheral blood sample of around 120 mL on average was drawn into heparinised tubes. Naive, central memory, regulatory and stem cell-like memory CD4+ T cells were sorted on a BD FACSAria II using a panel including CD45RO, CCR7, CD25, CD127, CD95 and CD27. Every sorted population had a purity above 95%. PBMCs were isolated immediately by Lymphoprep density gradient centrifugation and stained directly without culture. So that batch effects would be minimized, each experiment stained and sorted samples in pairs, pairing one healthy donor with one patient. The High Capacity cDNA Reverse Transcription Kit was used to reverse transcribe all of the isolated RNA, meaning that expressed TCRB transcripts were what got sequenced. Deep immunoSEQ sequencing was performed on naive, central memory and regulatory T cell samples, with an average of around 3.5 million total reads per sample. After sorted cells were lysed in RLT buffer, RNA was extracted with DNase-treated RNeasy Micro or Mini kits, with the choice depending on cell number. Each cell subset was processed on its own to prevent cross-contamination, while patient and healthy donor samples were processed together. Using the immunoSEQ multiplex PCR, TCRB sequences were amplified from cDNA into 87-bp fragments spanning the CDR3 region. The amplicons were sequenced using the Illumina HiSeq platform. For the original study's pipeline: PCR bias was computationally corrected using synthetic template baselines, reads within Hamming distance 2 were collapsed, and singletons that could not be merged were discarded. Reads were aligned to IMGT to assign V, D and J genes, CDR3 length, and insertions or deletions at six rearrangement sites. Within each subset, clonotype counts were normalized to sorted cell number, after which true diversity and Gini coefficients were computed with the tcR R package. The overlap coefficient, calculated on TCRB nucleotide sequences, was used to quantify repertoire sharing. Out-of-frame TCRB sequences from naive cells were analyzed to stand in for the pre-selection repertoire. Drawn from immuneACCESS, this table holds only the in-frame rearrangements with V and J called that TCRdb kept. Clones are partly lost; checked studies trace under half to an unresolved V gene and leave the rest unexplained. The D gene and trimming were derived from the DNA, and the V and J assignments and clone size from that table. This sample is represented by around 450,000 clones; over 10% of them were singletons. The ten largest clones add up to more than 0.045% of the sample.

Worth noting for this clone: Its antigen remains undetermined. No clone much larger than this one lies a single base away; base qualities are absent.

V loses 0 bases, J loses 8 bases, and the germline ends lie 19 bases apart. Taken from cysteine to phenylalanine, the CDR3 has 16 residues. Only the CDR3 portion is preserved as DNA: 48 bases, with reading frame beginning at the first base. Per the germline V gene, LGHNA is the CDR1 and YNFKEQ is the CDR2. The chain is assembled from TRBV4-2 and TRBJ1-2; TRBD1 is a possible D gene, resting on 6 matching bases. Sample: naive CD4+ T cells from blood. What the cell subset or site label conveys for this sample: true naive CD4+ T cells. This receptor was identified in a woman under 30 in good health. The CDR3 protein: CASSQEGGRDFGGYTF. The DNA sequence follows: TGTGCCAGCAGCCAAGAGGGGGGCCGGGACTTCGGGGGCTACACCTTC.